The 23 T cell receptor beta chains below all came from one sample that was sequenced in a study of cytomegalovirus exposure and HLA in healthy donors. PCR amplification relied on 60 Vbeta primers (plus 13 Jbeta primers). The data were produced by immunoSEQ multiplex PCR, yet TCRdb's version contains in-frame clones alone and is incomplete. The table lists around 130,000 clones, roughly four fifths of them singletons. The material sequenced was PBMCs. Receptors were obtained from a man aged 25-40 years in good health and CMV-seronegative.

The chain recombines TRBV10-3 with TRBJ1-1; D ambiguous. Trimming took off 0 bases at V and 7 bases at J, with 9 bases between the two ends. The CDR3 spans 13 residues. CDR1 is ENHRY and CDR2 is SYGVKD in the germline V gene. For the CDR3, the DNA is TGTGCCATCAGTGAGTCTGGAACAGTTGAAGCTTTCTTT. It codes for CAISESGTVEAFF.

The V gene is TRBV6-1, the J gene TRBJ2-5, with 7 bases aligning to TRBD1. V dropped 8 bases and J dropped 1; count of bases not matched to a gene: 10. Germline V CDR1 and CDR2: MNHNS, SASEGT. The CDR3 has 15 amino acids. In nucleotides, the CDR3 is TGTGCCAGCTCCCTCGTCACAGGGGCCCAAGAGACCCAGTACTTC. Its protein product is CASSLVTGAQETQYF.

V is TRBV29-1 and J is TRBJ2-3, with 7 bases matching TRBD1. V was pared by 2 bases and J by 3 bases, with 8 bases of the junction left unmatched. This CDR3 is built from 15 residues. Germline CDR1 is SQVTM and CDR2 is ANQGSEA. The CDR3 loop is CSVENRDRGTDTQYF. Here the CDR3 DNA reads TGCAGCGTTGAAAACCGGGACAGAGGGACAGATACGCAGTATTTT.

This clone was detected only a few times. The V and J genes are TRBV18 and TRBJ1-2; D is ambiguous. CDR1 and CDR2 from the germline V gene are KGHSH and LQKENI. The CDR3 contains 14 residues. V shed 0 bases and J shed 4 bases, with 9 bases lying between them. The CDR3: CASSPPAVIYGYTF. The CDR3 DNA reads as TGTGCCAGCTCACCACCGGCAGTGATCTATGGCTACACCTTC.

The rearrangement links TRBV27 to TRBJ2-1; 10 nucleotides agree with TRBD2. The CDR3 has 15 residues. Germline V lookup: CDR1 MNHEY, CDR2 SMNVEV (reference sequence). Trimming removed 5 bases from V and 7 bases from J; junction bases left unmatched: 8. Here the CDR3 DNA reads TGTGCCAGCAGTCCGTCAGCGGGGGGGCGGAATGAGCAGTTCTTC. Translating gives CASSPSAGGRNEQFF.

A few counts support this clone. The gene calls are TRBV7-3 and TRBJ2-3; a weak D match, TRBD2 (6 bases). V shed 4 bases and J shed 2 bases, with 10 bases lying between them. Germline V CDR1 and CDR2: SGHTA, FQGTGA. The length of the CDR3 is 14 residues. CDR3 protein: CASSSGLTTDTQYF. CDR3 DNA sequence: TGTGCCAGCAGCTCGGGACTGACCACAGATACGCAGTATTTT.

This clone was counted a single time. The CDR3 coding sequence is TGTGCCAGCAGCTGGAAGGGGGAGACCCAGTACTTC. Encoded protein: CASSWKGETQYF. V usage is TRBV7-8 and J usage is TRBJ2-5, with a weak D call TRBD1 (5 bases). CDR3 size: 12 residues. The germline V gene encodes CDR1 SGHVS and CDR2 FQNEAQ. V was pared by 4 bases and J by 5 bases, with 8 bases between.

The chain couples TRBV7-2 to TRBJ1-2; 8 nucleotides agree with TRBD1. Germline assignment: CDR1 SGHTA and CDR2 FQGNSA. This CDR3 contains 14 residues. V shed 5 bases, J shed 4 bases, and the junction held 6 bases outside the gene matches. The CDR3 spells CASSPSGGVYGYTF. The CDR3 DNA follows: TGTGCCAGCAGCCCATCAGGGGGCGTCTATGGCTACACCTTC.

The V call is TRBV7-2, the J call TRBJ1-3; possible D gene TRBD1, 5 bases. The germline CDR1 and CDR2 sequences are SGHTA and FQGNSA. The CDR3 has 16 residues. Between the trimmed V and J ends, which lost 2 bases and 0 bases, there was a span of 11 bases. In DNA form, the CDR3 reads TGTGCCAGCAGCTTAAGACAGCGAGCCTCTGGAAACACCATATATTTT. It codes for CASSLRQRASGNTIYF.

The chain couples TRBV7-3 to TRBJ2-1; 13 bases are a match to TRBD2. CDR3 length: 19 residues. Unmatched junction bases numbered 11, after V lost 5 bases and J lost 1 base. CDR1 is SGHTA, CDR2 FQGTGA, per germline. The CDR3 region has the DNA TGTGCCAGCAGCCCTCGGACTAGCGGGAGACAGGGTTCCTACAATGAGCAGTTCTTC. Its protein product is CASSPRTSGRQGSYNEQFF. Drawing the rest from reference TRBV7-3 and TRBJ2-1, the complete variable domain is GAGVSQTPSNKVTEKGKYVELRCDPISGHTALYWYRQSLGQGPEFLIYFQGTGAADDSGLPNDRFFAVRPEGSVSTLKIQRTERGDSAVYLCASSPRTSGRQGSYNEQFFGPGTRLTVL.

This clone was observed a handful of times. The rearrangement joins TRBV5-1 to TRBJ2-5; 7 bases are a match to TRBD2. Germline assignment: CDR1 SGHRS and CDR2 YFSETQ. The CDR3 length is 15 residues. Unmatched junction bases numbered 7, after V lost 0 bases and J lost 5 bases. The CDR3 reads CASSLAGGEGETQYF. CDR3 sequence (DNA): TGCGCCAGCAGCTTGGCCGGAGGGGAGGGGGAGACCCAGTACTTC.

The sample holds a few counts of this clone. The CDR3 spells CAISLRQGETEAFF. The DNA of the CDR3 is TGTGCCATCAGCTTACGACAGGGGGAGACTGAAGCTTTCTTT. This sequence joins TRBV10-3 and TRBJ1-1; 9 nucleotides match TRBD1. This CDR3 is 14 amino acids long. Trimming took 6 bases from V and 5 from J; bases not matched to a gene: 7. From germline, CDR1 is ENHRY and CDR2 SYGVKD.

Regarding this clone: One end of the junction does not line up with germline, which may come from a read error. J is TRBJ2-7 and V is TRBV7-7; 12 positions match TRBD2. Germline V gene lookup returns CDR1 SSHAT and CDR2 FNYEAQ (reference sequence). The CDR3 is 19 residues long. DNA for the CDR3: TGTGCTAGCAGCTTAGAGGGTCCTAGCGGGAGGGCCGTATTCTACGAGCAGTACTTC. This translates into CASSLEGPSGRAVFYEQYF.

This sequence joins TRBV5-4 and TRBJ1-1, with D maybe TRBD1 (6 bases). Germline CDR1 SGHNT, CDR2 YYREEE (reference sequence). The CDR3 length is 15 residues. V lost 0 bases, J lost 3 bases, and 12 bases lay in between. CDR3 bases: TGTGCCAGCAGCTTGGACATAACAGGGTACACTGAAGCTTTCTTT. Translated: CASSLDITGYTEAFF.

This rearrangement joins TRBV19 to TRBJ2-7, with D possibly TRBD2 on 6 matching bases. Germline V lookup: CDR1 LNHDA, CDR2 SQIVND (reference sequence). The CDR3 is made up of 14 amino acids. Trimming shortened V by 5 bases and J by 3 bases, and 14 bases separated the two germline ends. CDR3 coding DNA: TGTGCCAGTAGTCGCGGGACCCTCATCTACGAGCAGTACTTC. Translation gives CASSRGTLIYEQYF.

This clone was seen only once. The chain has TRBV7-8 and TRBJ2-7; 15 nucleotides align to TRBD2. This CDR3 has 16 residues. Germline V gene sequence: CDR1 SGHVS, CDR2 FQNEAQ. Germline trimming cut 5 bases from V and 1 base from J; bases unmatched to any gene: 3. The CDR3 DNA reads as TGTGCCAGCAGCAAGGGACTAGCGGGAGGATCCTACGAGCAGTACTTC. Amino acid sequence: CASSKGLAGGSYEQYF. Full variable domain (remainder filled in from reference TRBV7-8 and TRBJ2-7): GAGVSQSPRYKVAKRGQDVALRCDPISGHVSLFWYQQALGQGPEFLTYFQNEAQLDKSGLPSDRFFAERPEGSVSTLKIQRTQQEDSAVYLCASSKGLAGGSYEQYFGPGTRLTVT.

This clone was seen a few times. The chain combines TRBV28 with TRBJ2-5; tentatively, D is TRBD1 (5 bases). Deletions cut 8 bases from V and 0 bases from J, with 10 bases between. The germline V gene has CDR1 MDHEN and CDR2 SYDVKM. This CDR3 is built from 13 residues. In DNA, the CDR3 is TGTGCCAGCCTTCAACAGGACCAAGAGACCCAGTACTTC. Amino acids: CASLQQDQETQYF.

The chain employs TRBV4-1 and TRBJ2-7; 10 bases align to TRBD2. Losses at the gene ends were 0 bases for V and 4 bases for J; bases not matched to a gene: 15. This CDR3 spans 19 amino acids. Per germline, CDR1 MGHRA and CDR2 YSYEKL. The CDR3: CASSQDVNWFSGGSYEQYF. CDR3 DNA: TGCGCCAGCAGCCAAGATGTTAACTGGTTTAGCGGGGGGTCGTACGAGCAGTACTTC.

This chain joins TRBV19 and TRBJ2-1; possibly TRBD1 for D (6 bases). The V end lost 5 bases, the J end lost 0 bases, and 11 bases lay between the germline ends. The CDR3 contains 15 residues. The germline CDR1 and CDR2 sequences are LNHDA and SQIVND (reference sequence). The CDR3 DNA reads as TGTGCCAGTAGTGAAACGGACAGCTCCTACAATGAGCAGTTCTTC. Translating it yields CASSETDSSYNEQFF.

The chain carries TRBV30 and TRBJ1-5; possibly TRBD1 for D (6 bases). Per the germline V gene, CDR1 is GTSNPN and CDR2 is SVGIG (reference sequence). The CDR3 is made up of 13 amino acids. The germline V and J ends were trimmed by 2 bases and 7 bases, with 12 bases remaining between them. The CDR3 region is CAWSLNRDQPQHF. The DNA for the CDR3 is TGTGCCTGGAGTCTTAACAGGGACCAGCCCCAGCATTTT.

The rearrangement links TRBV6-5 to TRBJ1-5; 9 bases line up with TRBD1. V lost 6 bases, J lost 3 bases, and 6 bases stayed unmatched. The germline V gene encodes CDR1 MNHEY and CDR2 SVGAGI. This CDR3 spans 15 amino acids. The CDR3: CASSPNRGPNQPQHF. CDR3 nucleotides: TGTGCCAGCAGCCCTAACAGGGGGCCCAATCAGCCCCAGCATTTT.

This sequence joins TRBV7-8 and TRBJ1-1, with a weak D call TRBD1 (5 bases). Trimming removed 2 bases at V and 11 bases at J, with 24 bases between. Germline values: CDR1 SGHVS, CDR2 FQNEAQ. The CDR3 spans 16 residues. For the CDR3, the DNA is TGTGCCAGCAGCTTACCTCAGGGATTGAATGATCCGGATGCTTTCTTT. Its protein is CASSLPQGLNDPDAFF.

V is TRBV29-1 and J is TRBJ2-2; the match to TRBD2 covers 8 bases. The CDR3 loop spans 13 amino acids. Trimming cost V 7 bases and J 5 bases; bases outside gene matches: 6. Germline values: CDR1 SQVTM, CDR2 ANQGSEA. The DNA for the CDR3 is TGCAGCGCCCCCGGGAGGGGAACCGGGGAGCTGTTTTTT. The encoded protein is CSAPGRGTGELFF.